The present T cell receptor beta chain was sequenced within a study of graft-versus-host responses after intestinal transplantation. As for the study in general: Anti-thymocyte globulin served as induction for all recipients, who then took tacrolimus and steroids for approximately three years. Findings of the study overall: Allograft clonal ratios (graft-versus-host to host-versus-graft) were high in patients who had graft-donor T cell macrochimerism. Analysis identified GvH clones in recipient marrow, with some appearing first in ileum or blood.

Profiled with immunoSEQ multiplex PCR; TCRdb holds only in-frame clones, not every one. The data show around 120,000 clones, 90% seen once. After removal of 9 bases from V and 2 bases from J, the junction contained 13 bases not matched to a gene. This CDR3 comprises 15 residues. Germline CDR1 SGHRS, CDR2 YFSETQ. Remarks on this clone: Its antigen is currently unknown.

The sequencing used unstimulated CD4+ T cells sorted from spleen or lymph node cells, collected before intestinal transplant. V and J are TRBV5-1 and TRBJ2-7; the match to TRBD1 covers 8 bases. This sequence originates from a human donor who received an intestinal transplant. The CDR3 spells CATRRGTGDPYEQYF. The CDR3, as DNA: TGCGCCACCAGGCGAGGGACAGGAGACCCCTACGAGCAGTACTTC.